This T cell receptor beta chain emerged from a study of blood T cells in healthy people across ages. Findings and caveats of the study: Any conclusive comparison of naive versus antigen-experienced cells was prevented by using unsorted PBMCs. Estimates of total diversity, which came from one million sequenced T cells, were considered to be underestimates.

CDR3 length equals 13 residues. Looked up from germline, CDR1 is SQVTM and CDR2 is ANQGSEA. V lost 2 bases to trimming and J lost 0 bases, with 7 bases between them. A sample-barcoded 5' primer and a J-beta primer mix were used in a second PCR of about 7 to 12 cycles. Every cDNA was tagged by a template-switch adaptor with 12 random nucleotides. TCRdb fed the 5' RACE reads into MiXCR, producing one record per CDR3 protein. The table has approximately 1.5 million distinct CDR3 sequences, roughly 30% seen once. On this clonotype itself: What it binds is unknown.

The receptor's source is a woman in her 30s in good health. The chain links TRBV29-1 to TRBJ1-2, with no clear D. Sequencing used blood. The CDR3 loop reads CSVEPGTNYGYTF. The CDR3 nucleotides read TGCAGCGTTGAACCGGGGACTAACTATGGCTACACCTTC.